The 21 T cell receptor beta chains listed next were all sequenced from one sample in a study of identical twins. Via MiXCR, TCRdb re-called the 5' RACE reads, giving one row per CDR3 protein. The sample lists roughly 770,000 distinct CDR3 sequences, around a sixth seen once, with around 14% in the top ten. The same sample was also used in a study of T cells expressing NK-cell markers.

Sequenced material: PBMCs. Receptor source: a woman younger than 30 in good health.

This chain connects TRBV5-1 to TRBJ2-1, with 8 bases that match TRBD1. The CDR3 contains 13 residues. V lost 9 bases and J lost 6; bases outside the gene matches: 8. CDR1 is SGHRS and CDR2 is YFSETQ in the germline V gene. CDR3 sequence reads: CATGQGSTNEQFF. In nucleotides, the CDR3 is TGCGCCACCGGACAGGGCAGTACCAATGAGCAGTTCTTC.

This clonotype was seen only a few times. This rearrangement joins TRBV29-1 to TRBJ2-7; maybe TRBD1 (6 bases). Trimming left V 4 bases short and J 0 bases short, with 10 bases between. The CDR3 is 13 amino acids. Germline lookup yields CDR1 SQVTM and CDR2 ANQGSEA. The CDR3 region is CSVGTDISYEQYF. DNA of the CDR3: TGCAGCGTTGGGACAGACATCTCCTACGAGCAGTACTTC.

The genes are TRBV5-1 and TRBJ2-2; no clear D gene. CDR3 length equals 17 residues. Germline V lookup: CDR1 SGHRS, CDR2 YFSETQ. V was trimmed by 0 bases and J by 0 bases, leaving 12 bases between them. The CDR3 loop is CASSLVARATNTGELFF. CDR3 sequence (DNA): TGCGCCAGCAGCTTGGTTGCTCGGGCGACGAACACCGGGGAGCTGTTTTTT.

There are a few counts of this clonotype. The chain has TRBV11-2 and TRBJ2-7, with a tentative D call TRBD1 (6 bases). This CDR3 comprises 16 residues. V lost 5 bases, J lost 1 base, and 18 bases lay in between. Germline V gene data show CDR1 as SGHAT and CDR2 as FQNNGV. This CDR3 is CASSRQGMDRSYEQYF. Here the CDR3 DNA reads TGTGCCAGCAGCCGTCAGGGGATGGATAGGTCCTACGAGCAGTACTTC.

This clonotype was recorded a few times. Written as DNA, the CDR3 is TGTGCCAGCAGGGGACTAGCGGGAGCATTTGTGCAGTACTTC. It specifies CASRGLAGAFVQYF. The genes are TRBV6-1 and TRBJ2-7, with 14 bases aligning to TRBD2. The germline CDR1 and CDR2 sequences are MNHNS and SASEGT. The CDR3 covers 14 residues. The V and J ends lost 6 bases and 9 bases, in that order; junction bases with no gene match: 7.

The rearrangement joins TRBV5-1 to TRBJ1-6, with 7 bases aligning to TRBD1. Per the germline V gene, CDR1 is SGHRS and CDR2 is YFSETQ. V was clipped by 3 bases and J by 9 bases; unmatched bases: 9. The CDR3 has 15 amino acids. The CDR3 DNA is TGCGCCAGCAGCTCGGACAGGTTGGGCGGTTCACCCCTCCACTTT. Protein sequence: CASSSDRLGGSPLHF.

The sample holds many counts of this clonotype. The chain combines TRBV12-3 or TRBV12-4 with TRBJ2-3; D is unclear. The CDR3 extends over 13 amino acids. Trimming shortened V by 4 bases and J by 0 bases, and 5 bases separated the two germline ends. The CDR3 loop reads CASSSLSTDTQYF. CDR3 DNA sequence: TGTGCCAGCAGTTCACTCAGCACAGATACGCAGTATTTT.

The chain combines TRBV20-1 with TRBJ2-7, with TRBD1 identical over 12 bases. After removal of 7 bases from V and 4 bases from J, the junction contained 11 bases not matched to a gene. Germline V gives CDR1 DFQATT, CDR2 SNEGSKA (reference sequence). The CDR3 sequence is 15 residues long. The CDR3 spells CSGLSRDRGLYEQYF. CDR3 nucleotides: TGCAGTGGTCTGTCCCGGGACAGGGGGCTATACGAGCAGTACTTC.

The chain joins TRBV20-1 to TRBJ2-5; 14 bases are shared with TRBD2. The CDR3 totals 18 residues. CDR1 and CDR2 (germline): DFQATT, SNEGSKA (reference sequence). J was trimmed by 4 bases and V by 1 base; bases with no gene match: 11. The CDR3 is CSARVPSGTSGGAETQYF. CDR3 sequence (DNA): TGCAGTGCTAGAGTGCCTTCCGGGACTAGCGGGGGTGCAGAGACCCAGTACTTC.

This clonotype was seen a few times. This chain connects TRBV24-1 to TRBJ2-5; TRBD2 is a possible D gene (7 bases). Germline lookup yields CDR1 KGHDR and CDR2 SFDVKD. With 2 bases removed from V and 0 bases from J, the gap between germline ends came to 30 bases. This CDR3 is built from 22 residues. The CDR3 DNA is TGTGCCACCAGTGATTGGAGGGGGGAGGGGGGCCATGGTATTTGGTACCAAGAGACCCAGTACTTC. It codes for CATSDWRGEGGHGIWYQETQYF.

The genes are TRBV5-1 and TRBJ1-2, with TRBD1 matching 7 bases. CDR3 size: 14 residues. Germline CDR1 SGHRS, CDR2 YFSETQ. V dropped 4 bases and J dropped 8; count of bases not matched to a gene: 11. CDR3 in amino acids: CASSPQGQSLGYTF. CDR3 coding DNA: TGCGCCAGCAGCCCACAGGGACAGAGCTTGGGCTACACCTTC.

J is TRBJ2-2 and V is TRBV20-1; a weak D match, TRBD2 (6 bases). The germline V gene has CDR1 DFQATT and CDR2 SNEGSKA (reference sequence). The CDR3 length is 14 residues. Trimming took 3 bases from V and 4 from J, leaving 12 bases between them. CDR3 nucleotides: TGCAGTGCTAGTTGGTCGCGGGGCACCGGGGAGCTGTTTTTT. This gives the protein CSASWSRGTGELFF.

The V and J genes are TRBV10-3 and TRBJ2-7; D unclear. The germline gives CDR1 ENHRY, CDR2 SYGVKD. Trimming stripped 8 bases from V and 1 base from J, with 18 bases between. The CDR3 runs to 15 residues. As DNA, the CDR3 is TGTGCCATCGGTCCCCGGGTCTCGGATTCCTACGAGCAGTACTTC. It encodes CAIGPRVSDSYEQYF.

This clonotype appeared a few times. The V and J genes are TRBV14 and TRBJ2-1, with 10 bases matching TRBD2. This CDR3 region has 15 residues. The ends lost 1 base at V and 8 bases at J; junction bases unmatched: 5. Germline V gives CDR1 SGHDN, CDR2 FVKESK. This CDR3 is CASSQALAGVHEQFF. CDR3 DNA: TGTGCCAGCAGCCAAGCCCTAGCGGGGGTCCATGAGCAGTTCTTC. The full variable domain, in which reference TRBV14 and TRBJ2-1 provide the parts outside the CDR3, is EAGVTQFPSHSVIEKGQTVTLRCDPISGHDNLYWYRRVMGKEIKFLLHFVKESKQDESGMPNNRFLAERTGGTYSTLKVQPAELEDSGVYFCASSQALAGVHEQFFGPGTRLTVL.

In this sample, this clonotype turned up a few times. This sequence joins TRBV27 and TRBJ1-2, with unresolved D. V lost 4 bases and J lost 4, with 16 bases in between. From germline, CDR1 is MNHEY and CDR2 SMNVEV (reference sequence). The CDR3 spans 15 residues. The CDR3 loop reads CASSSSQDRAYGYTF. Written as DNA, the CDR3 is TGTGCCAGCAGTTCCTCCCAGGACCGAGCCTATGGCTACACCTTC.

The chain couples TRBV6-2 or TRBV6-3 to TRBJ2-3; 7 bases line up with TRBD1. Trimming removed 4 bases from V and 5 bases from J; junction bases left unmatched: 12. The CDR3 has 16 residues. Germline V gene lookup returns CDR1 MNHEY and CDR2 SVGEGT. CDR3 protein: CASSSVPRGPGDTQYF. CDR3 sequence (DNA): TGTGCCAGCAGTTCGGTCCCTAGGGGGCCGGGAGATACGCAGTATTTT.

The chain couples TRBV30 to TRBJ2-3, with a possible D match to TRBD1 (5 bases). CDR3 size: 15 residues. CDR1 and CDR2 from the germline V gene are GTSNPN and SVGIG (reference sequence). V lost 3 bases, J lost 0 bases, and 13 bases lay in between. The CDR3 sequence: CAWSFRGYSTDTQYF. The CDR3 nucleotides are TGTGCCTGGAGCTTTAGGGGATACAGCACAGATACGCAGTATTTT. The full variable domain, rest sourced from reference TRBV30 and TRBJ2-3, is SQTIHQWPATLVQPVGSPLSLECTVEGTSNPNLYWYRQAAGRGLQLLFYSVGIGQISSEVPQNLSASRPQDRQFILSSKKLLLSDSGFYLCAWSFRGYSTDTQYFGPGTRLTVL.

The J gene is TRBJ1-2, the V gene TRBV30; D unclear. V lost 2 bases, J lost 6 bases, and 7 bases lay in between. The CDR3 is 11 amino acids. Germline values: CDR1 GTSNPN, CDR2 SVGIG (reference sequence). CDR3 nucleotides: TGTGCCTGGAGTCTGGCTCATGGCTACACCTTC. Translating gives CAWSLAHGYTF. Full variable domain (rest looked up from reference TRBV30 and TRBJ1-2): SQTIHQWPATLVQPVGSPLSLECTVEGTSNPNLYWYRQAAGRGLQLLFYSVGIGQISSEVPQNLSASRPQDRQFILSSKKLLLSDSGFYLCAWSLAHGYTFGSGTRLTVV.

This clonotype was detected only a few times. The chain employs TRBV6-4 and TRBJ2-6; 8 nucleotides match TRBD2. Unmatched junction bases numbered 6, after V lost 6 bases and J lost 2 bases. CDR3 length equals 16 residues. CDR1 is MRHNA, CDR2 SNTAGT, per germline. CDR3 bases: TGTGCCAGCAGCCCGAGCGGGGGCGCTGGGGCCAACGTCCTGACTTTC. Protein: CASSPSGGAGANVLTF.

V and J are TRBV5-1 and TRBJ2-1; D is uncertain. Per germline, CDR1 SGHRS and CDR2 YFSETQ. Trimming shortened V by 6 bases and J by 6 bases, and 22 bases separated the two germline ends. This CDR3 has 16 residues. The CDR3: CASTVSPARTRNEQFF. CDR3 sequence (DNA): TGCGCCAGCACCGTCTCCCCGGCCAGAACCCGCAATGAGCAGTTCTTC. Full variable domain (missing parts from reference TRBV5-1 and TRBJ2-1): KAGVTQTPRYLIKTRGQQVTLSCSPISGHRSVSWYQQTPGQGLQFLFEYFSETQRNKGNFPGRFSGRQFSNSRSEMNVSTLELGDSALYLCASTVSPARTRNEQFFGPGTRLTVL.

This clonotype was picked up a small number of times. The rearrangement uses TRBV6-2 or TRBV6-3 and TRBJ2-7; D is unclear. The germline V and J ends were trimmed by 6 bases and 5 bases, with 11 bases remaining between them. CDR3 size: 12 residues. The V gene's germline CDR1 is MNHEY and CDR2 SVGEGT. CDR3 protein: CASRDPTNEQYF. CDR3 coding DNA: TGTGCCAGCAGGGACCCTACGAACGAGCAGTACTTC.